This is a list of T cell receptor beta chains from one sample in a study of blood T cell repertoires in COVID-19. The repertoire was sequenced with immunoSEQ multiplex PCR; TCRdb's copy has only in-frame clones and lacks some. The data show 110,000 or so clones, over 75% seen once. The sequenced material came from peripheral blood. Every receptor here comes from a woman aged 45 to 65 with acute or convalescent COVID-19. Each CDR3 is given with its conserved first and last residue. Fields, in order: D gene, clone size, V gene, J gene, CDR3 DNA, CDR3 protein. The D gene is left open where the match is weak. Where a row states a size, it is once, few, many or the class of an expanded clone; other rows omit it.

>.|.|TRBV19|TRBJ2-2
TGTGCCAGTAACTCTGACAGATCATTCACCGGGGAGCTGTTTTTT
CASNSDRSFTGELFF
>TRBD1|.|TRBV4-1|TRBJ1-2
TGCGCCAGCAGCCGAGCCGGACAGGGCACGGATGGCTACACCTTC
CASSRAGQGTDGYTF
>.|.|TRBV11-2|TRBJ2-7
TGTGCCAGCAGCCTGTCCGGGATGCCATCTTTCGAGCAGTACTTC
CASSLSGMPSFEQYF
>.|few|TRBV2|TRBJ1-2
TGTGCCAGCAGTTCCACGGGGGGTCGAGGCTACACCTTC
CASSSTGGRGYTF
>TRBD2|.|TRBV7-9|TRBJ2-3
TGTGCCAGCAGCTTAACTCTAGCGGGGAGCACAGATACGCAGTATTTT
CASSLTLAGSTDTQYF
>.|.|TRBV7-9|TRBJ1-6
TGTGCCAGCAGCTCTGGAGGCAATTCACCCCTCCACTTT
CASSSGGNSPLHF
>.|few|TRBV5-6|TRBJ1-2
TGTGCCAGCAGCTTGTACAGGAACCTCTATGGCTACACCTTC
CASSLYRNLYGYTF
>.|.|TRBV2|TRBJ2-5
TGTGCCAGCAGGGAGAATGCTGGAGGGGAGACCCAGTACTTC
CASRENAGGETQYF
>TRBD1|.|TRBV9|TRBJ1-2
TGTGCCAGAGTGGGAAAGATAGGGGGCGGTGGCTACACCTTC
CARVGKIGGGGYTF
>.|once|TRBV5-1|TRBJ1-6
TGCGCCAGCAGCTCCCTAATACAGAATTCACCCCTCCACTTT
CASSSLIQNSPLHF